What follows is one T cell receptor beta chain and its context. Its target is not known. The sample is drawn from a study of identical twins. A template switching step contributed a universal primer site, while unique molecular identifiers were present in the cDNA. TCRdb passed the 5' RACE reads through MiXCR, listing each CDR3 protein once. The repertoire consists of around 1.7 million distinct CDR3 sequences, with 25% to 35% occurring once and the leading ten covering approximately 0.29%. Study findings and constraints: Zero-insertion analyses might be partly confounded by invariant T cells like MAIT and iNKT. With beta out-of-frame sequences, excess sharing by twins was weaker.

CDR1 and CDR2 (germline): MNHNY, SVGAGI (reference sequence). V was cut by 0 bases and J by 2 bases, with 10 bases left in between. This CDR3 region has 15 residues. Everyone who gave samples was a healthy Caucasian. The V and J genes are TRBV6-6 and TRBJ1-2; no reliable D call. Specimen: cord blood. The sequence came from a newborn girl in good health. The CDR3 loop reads CASSYSQTFNYGYTF. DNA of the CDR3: TGTGCCAGCAGTTACTCCCAGACATTCAACTATGGCTACACCTTC.